One sample yielded the 30 T cell receptor beta chains listed below, sequenced in a study of T cell changes during pregnancy in multiple sclerosis. Method: immunoSEQ multiplex PCR; TCRdb's copy keeps in-frame clones and lacks some. Among under 75,000 clones listed, around 90% were seen once. This sample comprised peripheral blood, obtained in the first trimester of pregnancy. These receptors all come from a female donor with multiple sclerosis, enrolled in a pregnancy study.

This clone was detected only a few times. V and J are TRBV7-8 and TRBJ2-7; D remains ambiguous. The CDR3 extends over 9 amino acids. Germline V lookup: CDR1 SGHVS, CDR2 FQNEAQ. Between the trimmed V and J ends, which lost 8 bases and 9 bases, there was a span of 8 bases. The CDR3 loop reads CASHRVQYF. The CDR3 DNA reads as TGTGCCAGCCATCGGGTGCAGTACTTC.

V is TRBV5-1 and J is TRBJ2-3; 8 nucleotides agree with TRBD2. This CDR3 has 15 residues. Germline trimming cut 7 bases from V and 3 bases from J; bases unmatched to any gene: 10. The germline CDR1 and CDR2 sequences are SGHRS and YFSETQ. CDR3 residues: CASRRGGDETDTQYF. CDR3 in DNA: TGCGCCAGCCGCCGGGGGGGCGATGAGACAGATACGCAGTATTTT. The entire variable domain, with the rest obtained from reference TRBV5-1 and TRBJ2-3, is as follows: KAGVTQTPRYLIKTRGQQVTLSCSPISGHRSVSWYQQTPGQGLQFLFEYFSETQRNKGNFPGRFSGRQFSNSRSEMNVSTLELGDSALYLCASRRGGDETDTQYFGPGTRLTVL.

The V and J genes are TRBV7-3 and TRBJ2-7, with D perhaps TRBD2 (5 bases). Germline V gene sequence: CDR1 SGHTA, CDR2 FQGTGA. The CDR3 runs to 15 residues. The V gene lost 2 bases and the J gene lost 3 bases, with 14 bases spanning the gap. The CDR3 region is CASSLGQLEGYEQYF. The CDR3 nucleotides read TGTGCCAGCAGCTTAGGGCAGTTAGAGGGCTACGAGCAGTACTTC.

The chain carries TRBV15 and TRBJ2-1; TRBD1 matches 12 bases. Germline V gene sequence: CDR1 LNHNV, CDR2 YYDKDF (reference sequence). Trimming at V came to 5 bases and at J to 6 bases, leaving 17 bases not matched to a gene. The CDR3 has 19 amino acids. The CDR3 protein is CATSGYTGQGALLGNEQFF. The DNA of the CDR3 is TGTGCCACCAGCGGATACACGGGACAGGGGGCTTTATTAGGCAATGAGCAGTTCTTC.

The chain couples TRBV5-1 to TRBJ1-1; TRBD1 might be the D (6 bases). The CDR3 length is 15 residues. Germline CDR1 reads SGHRS; CDR2 reads YFSETQ. The V end lost 1 base, the J end lost 2 bases, and 12 bases lay between the germline ends. This CDR3 reads CASSLRTGINTEAFF. Here the CDR3 DNA reads TGCGCCAGCAGCTTGAGAACAGGGATTAACACTGAAGCTTTCTTT. Supplemented by reference TRBV5-1 and TRBJ1-1, the full variable domain reads KAGVTQTPRYLIKTRGQQVTLSCSPISGHRSVSWYQQTPGQGLQFLFEYFSETQRNKGNFPGRFSGRQFSNSRSEMNVSTLELGDSALYLCASSLRTGINTEAFFGQGTRLTVV.

This chain connects TRBV13 to TRBJ2-3; 10 positions agree with TRBD2. Germline V gene sequence: CDR1 PRHDT, CDR2 FYEKMQ (reference sequence). Trimming cost V 5 bases and J 2 bases; bases outside gene matches: 4. This CDR3 has 15 residues. The CDR3 DNA follows: TGTGCCAGCAGCCTTAGCGGGGGGCCCACAGATACGCAGTATTTT. Protein: CASSLSGGPTDTQYF.

This sequence joins TRBV29-1 and TRBJ2-1; D might be TRBD1 (5 bases). Trimming cost V 7 bases and J 6 bases, with 19 bases left between them. CDR3 length: 14 amino acids. Germline assignment: CDR1 SQVTM and CDR2 ANQGSEA. The CDR3 region has the DNA TGCAGCGCCTCGGACACCTTCAAGGGCAATGAGCAGTTCTTC. Translating gives CSASDTFKGNEQFF.

The V call is TRBV2, the J call TRBJ2-5, with D possibly being TRBD2 (6 bases). V was clipped by 8 bases and J by 1 base, with 8 bases between them. The CDR3 consists of 12 residues. The germline gives CDR1 SNHLY, CDR2 FYNNEI. The CDR3: CASRGIQETQYF. The CDR3 region has the DNA TGTGCCAGCCGCGGGATCCAAGAGACCCAGTACTTC. The variable domain in full, completed from reference TRBV2 and TRBJ2-5, reads EPEVTQTPSHQVTQMGQEVILRCVPISNHLYFYWYRQILGQKVEFLVSFYNNEISEKSEIFDDQFSVERPDGSNFTLKIRSTKLEDSAMYFCASRGIQETQYFGPGTRLLVL.

The rearrangement uses TRBV10-3 and TRBJ1-5; TRBD1 matches at 7 bases. The CDR3 has 15 amino acids. V trimming: 0 bases; J trimming: 4 bases; junction bases outside the gene matches: 3. The germline V gene encodes CDR1 ENHRY and CDR2 SYGVKD. CDR3 protein: CAISESKTGNQPQHF. Written as DNA, the CDR3 is TGTGCCATCAGTGAGTCGAAGACAGGGAATCAGCCCCAGCATTTT.

The CDR3 spells CASSQDGSEAGGYTYEQYF. CDR3 DNA: TGTGCCAGCAGCCAAGATGGGAGTGAGGCAGGGGGTTATACTTACGAGCAGTACTTC. The chain couples TRBV4-2 to TRBJ2-7; the match to TRBD1 covers 7 bases. CDR1 and CDR2 from the germline V gene are LGHNA and YNFKEQ. The V and J ends lost 0 bases and 4 bases, in that order; junction bases with no gene match: 18. There are 19 residues in the CDR3.

Here the CDR3 DNA reads TGTGCCAGCAGCTTGCGTCTAGCGGGAGTAAATGAGCAGTTCTTC. This translates into CASSLRLAGVNEQFF. The rearrangement uses TRBV5-4 and TRBJ2-1, with 10 bases lining up with TRBD2. V was clipped by 1 base and J by 7 bases; unmatched bases: 5. CDR3 length: 15 amino acids. CDR1 SGHNT and CDR2 YYREEE come from the germline V gene (reference sequence).

CDR3 bases: TGTGCCAGTAGTATCAGAACCGGGGAGCTGTTTTTT. Translating it yields CASSIRTGELFF. The gene calls are TRBV19 and TRBJ2-2; D is unclear. V was trimmed by 3 bases and J by 5 bases, leaving 4 bases between them. Germline lookup yields CDR1 LNHDA and CDR2 SQIVND (reference sequence). CDR3 length equals 12 residues.

The rearrangement uses TRBV21-1 and TRBJ1-1; whether TRBD1, the table's D call, matches the DNA was not checked. TRBV21-1 is described as a pseudogene. This CDR3 spans 16 amino acids. This chain's CDR3 is CASSQRDRGKNTEAFF. In DNA, the CDR3 is TGTGCCAGCAGCCAGCGGGACAGGGGGAAGAACACTGAAGCTTTCTTT.

The chain has TRBV6-5 and TRBJ2-7; D perhaps matches TRBD2 (6 bases). The germline gives CDR1 MNHEY, CDR2 SVGAGI. The CDR3 contains 16 residues. The V end lost 4 bases, the J end lost 6 bases, and 22 bases lay between the germline ends. CDR3 sequence reads: CASSFGTYRALGEQYF. The DNA of the CDR3 is TGTGCCAGCAGTTTTGGGACTTATCGGGCTTTGGGCGAGCAGTACTTC.

V gene TRBV2 combines with J gene TRBJ2-2; D unclear. Trimming left V 4 bases short and J 8 bases short, with 5 bases between. CDR3 length: 11 residues. Germline V gene lookup returns CDR1 SNHLY and CDR2 FYNNEI. As DNA, the CDR3 is TGTGCCAGCAGTGGGGCTGGGGAGCTGTTTTTT. Encoded protein: CASSGAGELFF.

This clone appeared a single time. The V gene is TRBV27, the J gene TRBJ2-5; 7 positions match TRBD1. Germline V CDR1 and CDR2: MNHEY, SMNVEV (reference sequence). The CDR3 length is 16 residues. Trimming at V came to 5 bases and at J to 1 base, leaving 10 bases not matched to a gene. CDR3 nucleotides: TGTGCCAGCAGTCCGACCCACCGGGACAGCCAAGAGACCCAGTACTTC. Translating gives CASSPTHRDSQETQYF.

The chain couples TRBV30 to TRBJ2-1; possibly TRBD1 for D (6 bases). The CDR3 is 12 residues long. Germline CDR1 reads GTSNPN; CDR2 reads SVGIG (reference sequence). V lost 4 bases and J 8 bases, leaving 12 bases between the germline ends. The CDR3 DNA follows: TGTGCCTGGATATCAGGGGTCGATGAGCAGTTCTTC. Its translation is CAWISGVDEQFF.

CDR3 protein: CASSQGANYGYTF. CDR3 sequence (DNA): TGTGCCAGCTCCCAGGGGGCGAACTATGGCTACACCTTC. The V gene is TRBV18, the J gene TRBJ1-2; 8 bases line up with TRBD1. Trimming at V came to 6 bases and at J to 2 bases, leaving 2 bases not matched to a gene. The CDR3 spans 13 residues. Germline-derived CDR1 and CDR2 are KGHSH and LQKENI.

The V gene is TRBV5-8, the J gene TRBJ1-2; TRBD1 is a possible D gene (5 bases). V was clipped by 0 bases and J by 7 bases, with 16 bases between them. The CDR3 is made up of 15 amino acids. Germline V gene lookup returns CDR1 SGHTS and CDR2 YDEGEE. The CDR3 loop reads CASSLATFSQGGYTF. The DNA for the CDR3 is TGTGCCAGCAGCTTGGCGACTTTCTCCCAGGGTGGCTACACCTTC.

The chain combines TRBV7-9 with TRBJ2-1; D unclear. Looked up from germline, CDR1 is SEHNR and CDR2 is FQNEAQ (reference sequence). Trimming took 3 bases from V and 5 from J, leaving 14 bases between them. The CDR3 loop spans 15 amino acids. The CDR3 sequence: CASSFGGSHNNEQFF. The CDR3 DNA reads as TGTGCCAGCAGCTTCGGCGGTTCTCATAACAATGAGCAGTTCTTC.

This chain links TRBV18 with TRBJ2-7; D ambiguous. V was trimmed by 0 bases and J by 1 base, leaving 7 bases between them. The germline gives CDR1 KGHSH, CDR2 LQKENI. The CDR3 covers 14 residues. CDR3 bases: TGTGCCAGCTCACCACCAGCGTCGTCCTACGAGCAGTACTTC. It translates to CASSPPASSYEQYF.

The chain has TRBV2 and TRBJ2-5, with D perhaps TRBD2 (5 bases). The CDR3 is made up of 15 amino acids. Trimming pared 0 bases from V and 3 bases from J, leaving 11 bases between. Germline CDR1 and CDR2: SNHLY and FYNNEI. CDR3 amino acids: CASSEALLREETQYF. The CDR3 DNA follows: TGTGCCAGCAGTGAAGCGCTTCTGAGGGAAGAGACCCAGTACTTC.

Turning to this clone: This sample includes further DNA sequences coding for the same CDR3. V usage is TRBV5-1 and J usage is TRBJ2-7, with 8 bases lining up with TRBD1. Germline V lookup: CDR1 SGHRS, CDR2 YFSETQ. The CDR3 totals 14 residues. Losses at the gene ends were 0 bases for V and 5 bases for J; bases not matched to a gene: 4. The CDR3 DNA reads TGCGCCAGCAGCTTGGGACAGGGGACGCACGAGCAGTACTTC. Its translation is CASSLGQGTHEQYF.

The chain's CDR3 is CASSSTLAGVYNEQFF. CDR3 nucleotide sequence: TGTGCCAGCAGCTCTACCCTAGCGGGAGTCTACAATGAGCAGTTCTTC. The chain couples TRBV7-8 to TRBJ2-1; 10 bases are shared with TRBD2. The CDR3 totals 16 residues. Per the germline V gene, CDR1 is SGHVS and CDR2 is FQNEAQ. Unmatched junction bases numbered 6, after V lost 4 bases and J lost 3 bases.

The chain employs TRBV18 and TRBJ1-1; D gene uncertain. V was clipped by 4 bases and J by 1 base, with 7 bases between them. The germline V gene has CDR1 KGHSH and CDR2 LQKENI. This CDR3 comprises 13 residues. CDR3 loop: CASSRNRNTEAFF. CDR3 DNA: TGTGCCAGCTCACGAAACAGGAACACTGAAGCTTTCTTT.

The chain links TRBV29-1 to TRBJ1-2; maybe TRBD1 (6 bases). Germline V gene lookup returns CDR1 SQVTM and CDR2 ANQGSEA. V shed 6 bases and J shed 7 bases, with 21 bases lying between them. CDR3 length: 14 residues. The CDR3 coding sequence is TGCAGCGTCGCCTCGGGCAGGGGCGTCCCTGGCTACACCTTC. Translating it yields CSVASGRGVPGYTF.

V usage is TRBV9 and J usage is TRBJ1-1; D unclear. The CDR3 consists of 16 residues. V lost 2 bases and J lost 1, with 15 bases in between. In germline, CDR1 is SGDLS, CDR2 YYNGEE. The CDR3 loop is CASSVVFGGGNTEAFF. DNA of the CDR3: TGTGCCAGCAGCGTGGTTTTCGGAGGAGGGAACACTGAAGCTTTCTTT.

The rearrangement links TRBV5-1 to TRBJ2-1; 7 positions match TRBD2. J gave up 9 bases and V 0 bases, and 3 bases lay outside the gene matches. From germline, CDR1 is SGHRS and CDR2 YFSETQ. The CDR3 has 13 amino acids. Written as DNA, the CDR3 is TGCGCCAGCAGCTTGGAACTAGCGTTTGAGCAGTTCTTC. Protein product: CASSLELAFEQFF.

V and J are TRBV27 and TRBJ1-5; D is undetermined. Germline V CDR1 and CDR2: MNHEY, SMNVEV (reference sequence). The CDR3 runs to 15 residues. Trimming removed 7 bases at V and 7 bases at J, with 20 bases between. Here the CDR3 DNA reads TGTGCCAGCACCCTAGGGCCAAGGGAGCCCCAGCCCCAGCATTTT. This gives the protein CASTLGPREPQPQHF.

The rearrangement joins TRBV4-1 to TRBJ1-2; 7 positions match TRBD1. Trimming took 0 bases from V and 4 from J; bases not matched to a gene: 8. This CDR3 is built from 16 residues. CDR1 MGHRA and CDR2 YSYEKL come from the germline V gene. The CDR3 DNA is TGCGCCAGCAGCCAAGATCCTACGCAGGGGGTCTATGGCTACACCTTC. As protein: CASSQDPTQGVYGYTF.